One sample yielded the 11 T cell receptor beta chains listed below, sequenced in a study of blood T cells in healthy people across ages (dated by TCRdb to between 2015 and 2017). The library was generated by 5' RACE. The listed sequencing device is Illumina HiSeq 2500. A second PCR of about 6 to 11 cycles was performed with a sample-barcoded 5' primer and a J-beta primer mix. Starting from the raw public reads, TCRdb applied fastp trimming at Q25, assembled clones with MiXCR and retained in-frame beta chains. Every CDR3 protein is listed once, alongside the most common genes and DNA of its rows. The sample table shows roughly 680,000 distinct CDR3 sequences, and around 52% are seen once. Less than 15% of the sample is in the top ten clones. The material sequenced was blood. The origin of the receptors is a woman older than 75 in good health.

This chain connects TRBV12-3 or TRBV12-4 to TRBJ1-5, with D perhaps matching TRBD1 (6 bases). The CDR3 loop spans 14 amino acids. V shed 3 bases and J shed 5 bases, with 11 bases lying between them. The CDR3 reads CASSLGRGHQPQHF. In nucleotides, the CDR3 is TGTGCCAGCAGTTTGGGCAGGGGCCATCAGCCCCAGCATTTT.

This clonotype was found once. A much larger clone sits a single nucleotide away, making a read error possible. The chain combines TRBV20-1 with TRBJ2-3; 7 bases line up with TRBD2. The CDR3 is made up of 14 amino acids. Germline V gives CDR1 DFQATT, CDR2 SNEGSKA (reference sequence). Losses at the gene ends were 6 bases for V and 2 bases for J; bases not matched to a gene: 8. CDR3 in DNA: TGCAGTGCCCGGGGGGAGTTCGACACAGATACGCAGTATTTT. It translates to CSARGEFDTDTQYF.

This clonotype was found a few times. The chain employs TRBV5-1 and TRBJ2-3; no reliable D call. CDR3 size: 15 residues. Germline CDR1 reads SGHRS; CDR2 reads YFSETQ. V lost 3 bases and J lost 0, with 11 bases in between. CDR3 residues: CASSSSTASTDTQYF. CDR3 sequence (DNA): TGCGCCAGCAGCTCGAGTACTGCTAGCACAGATACGCAGTATTTT.

DNA of the CDR3: TGCAGTGCTAGTGTTACCGGGACTAGCGGTCCCTCCTACAATGAGCAGTTCTTC. Translation: CSASVTGTSGPSYNEQFF. The chain uses TRBV20-1 and TRBJ2-1; 11 positions agree with TRBD2. The CDR3 totals 18 residues. Germline assignment: CDR1 DFQATT and CDR2 SNEGSKA (reference sequence). V lost 3 bases and J lost 0; bases outside the gene matches: 10.

Concerning this clonotype: A much bigger clone sits one base away, suggesting this may be a read error. The V gene is TRBV3-1, the J gene TRBJ2-1; 7 positions agree with TRBD2. With the DNA end fitting TRBJ2-7 better, the J assignment may be wrong. Germline-derived CDR1 and CDR2 are LGHDT and YNNKEL (reference sequence). CDR3 size: 15 residues. Here the CDR3 reads CASSHRTRNYNEQYF. Written as DNA, the CDR3 is TGTGCCAGCAGCCACAGGACTAGGAACTACAATGAGCAGTACTTC.

The CDR3: CASSEVAGTDTQYF. CDR3 nucleotide sequence: TGTGCCAGCAGTGAAGTAGCGGGAACAGATACGCAGTATTTT. The chain joins TRBV2 to TRBJ2-3; TRBD2 matches 8 bases. The V gene end was trimmed by 1 base and the J gene end by 3 bases; junction bases not matched to a gene: 0. Germline-derived CDR1 and CDR2 are SNHLY and FYNNEI. CDR3 size: 14 residues.

On this clonotype: This clone may be a read error of a much larger clone one base away. The chain carries TRBV14 and TRBJ2-1; perhaps TRBD1 as D (6 bases). Trimming stripped 2 bases from V and 9 bases from J, with 26 bases between. The V gene's germline CDR1 is SGHDN and CDR2 FVKESK. This CDR3 is built from 18 residues. The CDR3 loop is CASSQPTPGAGVMGEQFF. For the CDR3, the DNA is TGTGCCAGCAGCCAACCTACTCCCGGGGCAGGGGTAATGGGTGAGCAGTTCTTC.

The chain uses TRBV30 and TRBJ1-6; D remains ambiguous. V was trimmed by 8 bases and J by 0 bases, leaving 11 bases between them. The CDR3 sequence is 14 residues long. Germline loops: CDR1 GTSNPN, CDR2 SVGIG (reference sequence). CDR3 nucleotide sequence: TGTGCCGGAGAAGAGAGCTCCTATAATTCACCCCTCCACTTT. Translation: CAGEESSYNSPLHF.

The CDR3 DNA follows: TGTGCCAGCAGCTCCCTCGGATCCGTAAATCAGCCCCAGCATTTT. Its translation: CASSSLGSVNQPQHF. The rearrangement uses TRBV27 and TRBJ1-5; D not certain. The CDR3 is 15 residues long. Germline CDR1 MNHEY, CDR2 SMNVEV (reference sequence). V was clipped by 6 bases and J by 4 bases, with 16 bases between them.

For this clonotype: A much larger clone is a single base away; this may be a read error. The chain uses TRBV9 and TRBJ2-1; D is possibly TRBD1 (6 bases). V dropped 3 bases and J dropped 3 bases, with 13 bases sitting between them. The germline gives CDR1 SGDLS, CDR2 YYNGEE. This CDR3 contains 15 residues. The CDR3 is CASSARTDFYNEQFF. In nucleotides, the CDR3 is TGTGCCAGCAGCGCGCGGACAGACTTCTACAATGAGCAGTTCTTC.

On this clonotype: This may come from a read error, since a much larger clone is one base off. The CDR3 is CSVVLAGVERNAGANVLTF. For the CDR3, the DNA is TGCAGCGTTGTTTTAGCGGGAGTCGAACGTAATGCTGGGGCCAACGTCCTGACTTTC. The chain carries TRBV29-1 and TRBJ2-6, with 9 bases identical to TRBD2. The ends lost 4 bases at V and 2 bases at J; junction bases unmatched: 15. The CDR3 spans 19 residues. From germline, CDR1 is SQVTM and CDR2 ANQGSEA. Looking up the rest from reference TRBV29-1 and TRBJ2-6 gives the full variable domain: SAVISQKPSRDICQRGTSLTIQCQVDSQVTMMFWYRQQPGQSLTLIATANQGSEATYESGFVIDKFPISRPNLTFSTLTVSNMSPEDSSIYLCSVVLAGVERNAGANVLTFGAGSRLTVL.